This T cell receptor beta chain was recorded in a study of T cell repertoires in cytomegalovirus infection. TCRdb re-called the reads through MiXCR, storing one row per CDR3 protein. The sample shows some 940,000 distinct CDR3 sequences, approximately 31% of them seen only once. Concerning this clonotype itself: The antigen remains undetermined.

This clonotype was obtained from a human donor in good health (CMV status not recorded). Some clones in this sample may be carry-over from other donors' samples. Sequenced material: cultured CD8+ T cells from PBMCs, taken from culture after CMV antigen stimulation.

The DNA for the CDR3 is TGTGCCAGCAGCTTAGCAGGGACAGGGGAATGGTCTGGGGCCAACGTCCTGACTTTC. Translating gives CASSLAGTGEWSGANVLTF. J is TRBJ2-6 and V is TRBV7-6; TRBD1 agrees at 10 bases. J was trimmed by 1 base and V by 0 bases; bases with no gene match: 6. The V gene's germline CDR1 is SGHVS and CDR2 FNYEAQ. CDR3 length: 19 residues.